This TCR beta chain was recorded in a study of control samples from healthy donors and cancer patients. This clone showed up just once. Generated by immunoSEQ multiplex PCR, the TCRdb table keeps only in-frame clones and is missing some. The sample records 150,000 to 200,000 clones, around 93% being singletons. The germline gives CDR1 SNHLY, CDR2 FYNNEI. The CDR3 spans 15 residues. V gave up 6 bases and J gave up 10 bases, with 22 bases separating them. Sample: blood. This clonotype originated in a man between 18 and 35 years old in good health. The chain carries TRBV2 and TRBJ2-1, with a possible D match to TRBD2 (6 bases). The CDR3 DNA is TGTGCCAGCAGCCCCGAGGAGGCGGGGTATGGCGAGCAGTTCTTC. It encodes CASSPEEAGYGEQFF.